This T cell receptor (beta chain) emerged from a study of Graves' ophthalmopathy and Graves' hyperthyroidism. Study-level results: Detection in blood was also observed for most expanded thyroid clonotypes above 0.001 frequency. Ophthalmopathy progression predictions by the model showed 72% to 80% specificity and approximately 71% sensitivity. A model built from 13 signatures distinguished ophthalmopathy from stable hyperthyroidism with around 91% sensitivity and 81.08% specificity.

The length of the CDR3 is 17 residues. Looked up from germline, CDR1 is ENHRY and CDR2 is SYGVKD. J gave up 1 base and V 5 bases, and 6 bases lay outside the gene matches. This clonotype showed up many times. As yet, its antigen is unknown. Researchers took RNA transcripts and amplified TCR beta CDR3 regions from them. HTBI primers were used in a first-round RT-PCR, which preceded a second-round multiplex PCR. TCRdb re-analysed the multiplex PCR reads in MiXCR, keeping a single row per CDR3 protein. Of approximately 1.2 million distinct CDR3 sequences in the sample, about 40% were seen once. Ineligible for inclusion were patients with other autoimmune diseases, uncontrolled infections, pregnancy or lactation.

Sequencing input: peripheral blood or thyroid tissue (not recorded which). This TCR was sampled from an adult man with Graves' hyperthyroidism. V usage is TRBV10-3 and J usage is TRBJ2-5; 14 positions agree with TRBD2. The CDR3 nucleotides read TGTGCCATCAGTCCAGGGACTAGCGGGGGAGTCCAAGAGACCCAGTACTTC. Protein product: CAISPGTSGGVQETQYF.